The following is a T cell receptor (beta chain) sequence with its context. These data belong to a study of CD8 T cells in Susac syndrome. Germline loops: CDR1 SGHTA, CDR2 FQGNSA. V shed 5 bases and J 1 base; nucleotides not matched to a gene: 8. The length of the CDR3 is 16 residues. Random hexamers were used to reverse transcribe about 0.45 to 1 ug of RNA. TCRdb independently ran MiXCR on the immunoSEQ multiplex PCR reads; one entry per CDR3 protein. The sample lists about 400,000 distinct CDR3 sequences, more than 80% occurring once. Sequenced input: CD8+ T cells from PBMCs. This TCR came from a human donor with multiple sclerosis. This chain connects TRBV7-2 to TRBJ1-1, with 9 bases aligning to TRBD1. For the CDR3, the DNA is TGTGCCAGCAGCCACCTTGGGACAGGGAGGAACACTGAAGCTTTCTTT. It is translated as CASSHLGTGRNTEAFF. Full variable domain (outside the CDR3, taken from reference TRBV7-2 and TRBJ1-1): GAGVSQSPSNKVTEKGKDVELRCDPISGHTALYWYRQSLGQGLEFLIYFQGNSAPDKSGLPSDRFSAERTGGSVSTLTIQRTQQEDSAVYLCASSHLGTGRNTEAFFGQGTRLTVV.